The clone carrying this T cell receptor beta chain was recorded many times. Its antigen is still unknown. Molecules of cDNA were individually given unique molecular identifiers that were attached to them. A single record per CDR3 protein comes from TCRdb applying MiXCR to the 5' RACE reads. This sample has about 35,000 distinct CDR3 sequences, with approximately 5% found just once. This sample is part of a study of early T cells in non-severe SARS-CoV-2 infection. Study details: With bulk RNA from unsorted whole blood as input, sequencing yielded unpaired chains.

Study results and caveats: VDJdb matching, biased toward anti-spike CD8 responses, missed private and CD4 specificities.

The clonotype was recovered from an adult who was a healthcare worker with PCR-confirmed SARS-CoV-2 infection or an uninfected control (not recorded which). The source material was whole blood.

CDR3 nucleotide sequence: TGTGCCAGCAGCTTAGAGTCTGCGAGTGTTAGCACAGATACGCAGTATTTT. It encodes CASSLESASVSTDTQYF. V gene TRBV7-2 combines with J gene TRBJ2-3; D uncertain. Germline CDR1 and CDR2: SGHTA and FQGNSA. The germline V and J ends were trimmed by 1 base and 0 bases, with 14 bases remaining between them. This CDR3 comprises 17 residues.